The 23 T cell receptor beta chains below were found in one sample sequenced in a study of cytomegalovirus exposure and HLA in healthy donors (dated by TCRdb to about 2017). Libraries were prepared through the immunoSEQ multiplex PCR assay. For the multiplex PCR, a mixture combining 60 forward primers for TCR Vbeta segments and 13 reverse primers for TCR Jbeta segments was used. This is the immuneACCESS table as TCRdb keeps it, with only in-frame sequences that have V and J called. A part of the clones is gone; compared with another copy, unresolved V genes explain less than half, and the rest is unexplained. This sample gives about 140,000 clones in total; 9.4% of them show up just once. Clones ranked in the top ten supply over 1.5% of the sample. What was sequenced was PBMCs. The receptors were sampled from a male donor in good health and CMV-seronegative.

This clone was found a few times. The gene calls are TRBV7-2 and TRBJ2-7, with D maybe TRBD1 (5 bases). Trimming shortened V by 1 base and J by 4 bases, and 17 bases separated the two germline ends. Germline loops: CDR1 SGHTA, CDR2 FQGNSA. CDR3 length equals 16 residues. The CDR3 is CASSLVGRALKYEQYF. The DNA for the CDR3 is TGTGCCAGCAGCTTAGTAGGCAGGGCATTAAAGTACGAGCAGTACTTC.

The chain uses TRBV7-7 and TRBJ2-5; D not certain. Germline values: CDR1 SSHAT, CDR2 FNYEAQ (reference sequence). The CDR3 runs to 13 residues. V was clipped by 2 bases and J by 0 bases, with 4 bases between them. The CDR3 loop reads CASSLTDQETQYF. CDR3 DNA: TGTGCCAGCAGCTTAACAGACCAAGAGACCCAGTACTTC.

The chain carries TRBV28 and TRBJ1-3; D remains ambiguous. The V end lost 7 bases, the J end lost 2 bases, and 9 bases lay between the germline ends. The CDR3 sequence is 13 residues long. CDR1 and CDR2 from the germline V gene are MDHEN and SYDVKM. CDR3 in DNA: TGTGCCAGCATGTCCCAGGCTGGAAACACCATATATTTT. Residues: CASMSQAGNTIYF.

V is TRBV28 and J is TRBJ2-5; a possible D gene is TRBD1 (5 bases). This CDR3 spans 14 amino acids. V was cut by 3 bases and J by 5 bases, with 13 bases left in between. Germline V gene lookup returns CDR1 MDHEN and CDR2 SYDVKM. The chain's CDR3 is CASSFWQGEETQYF. In DNA, the CDR3 is TGTGCCAGCAGTTTTTGGCAGGGCGAGGAGACCCAGTACTTC. Filled out from reference TRBV28 and TRBJ2-5, the complete variable domain reads DVKVTQSSRYLVKRTGEKVFLECVQDMDHENMFWYRQDPGLGLRLIYFSYDVKMKEKGDIPEGYSVSREKKERFSLILESASTNQTSMYLCASSFWQGEETQYFGPGTRLLVL.

The table lists this clone with a few counts. The gene calls are TRBV4-3 and TRBJ1-1; 7 bases agree with TRBD1. The length of the CDR3 is 13 residues. The junction had 2 bases not matched to a gene; V was cut back by 1 base and J by 6 bases. Germline V gene sequence: CDR1 LGHNA, CDR2 YSLEER. CDR3 DNA sequence: TGCGCCAGCAGCCAAGGAGGGGGCGCTGAAGCTTTCTTT. Residues: CASSQGGGAEAFF.

As to this clone: A junction boundary mismatches the germline segment, possibly from a read error. This sequence joins TRBV4-3 and TRBJ1-2; D is uncertain. Germline V gives CDR1 LGHNA, CDR2 YSLEER. The CDR3 runs to 16 residues. The chain's CDR3 is CASSKERQPVSYGYTF. Here the CDR3 DNA reads TGCGCCAGCAGCAAAGAGAGGCAGCCGGTCAGCTATGGCTACACCTTC.

The chain carries TRBV10-3 and TRBJ2-4, with 7 nucleotides matching TRBD1. With V trimmed by 3 bases and J by 5 bases, 4 bases remained unmatched. CDR1 is ENHRY and CDR2 is SYGVKD in the germline V gene. The CDR3 has 14 residues. The CDR3 region has the DNA TGTGCCATCAGTGATCGCGACAGGGAAAACATTCAGTACTTC. Translation gives CAISDRDRENIQYF.

This clone was seen a single time. This chain links TRBV7-9 with TRBJ2-3, with D possibly matching TRBD2 (6 bases). Germline V CDR1 and CDR2: SEHNR, FQNEAQ (reference sequence). V was cut by 5 bases and J by 10 bases, with 22 bases left in between. This CDR3 spans 15 amino acids. The CDR3 nucleotides read TGTGCCAGCAGCCGAACCGGGGGTTCGGCTTCTGCGCAGTATTTT. This gives the protein CASSRTGGSASAQYF.

The chain couples TRBV29-1 to TRBJ1-2; 9 nucleotides line up with TRBD1. CDR1 SQVTM and CDR2 ANQGSEA come from the germline V gene. V was clipped by 0 bases and J by 3 bases; unmatched bases: 2. The CDR3 is made up of 14 amino acids. CDR3 loop: CSVEDRQGDYGYTF. In nucleotides, the CDR3 is TGCAGCGTTGAAGACAGACAGGGGGACTATGGCTACACCTTC.

This clone was counted between two and nine times. The J gene is TRBJ2-1, the V gene TRBV4-2, with a tentative D call TRBD1 (5 bases). V shed 1 base and J shed 1 base, with 11 bases lying between them. The CDR3 loop spans 16 amino acids. CDR1 LGHNA and CDR2 YNFKEQ come from the germline V gene. In DNA, the CDR3 is TGTGCCAGCAGCCAAGTTCAGGCAGGGTCCTACAATGAGCAGTTCTTC. Protein sequence: CASSQVQAGSYNEQFF.

This clone was seen more than once but under ten times. The rearrangement uses TRBV6-6 and TRBJ2-2; TRBD2 matches at 8 bases. The CDR3 runs 15 residues. The germline V gene encodes CDR1 MNHNY and CDR2 SVGAGI (reference sequence). V gave up 7 bases and J gave up 5 bases; unmatched junction bases: 9. CDR3 residues: CASTSREGGTGELFF. As DNA, the CDR3 is TGTGCCAGCACCTCCCGGGAGGGGGGAACCGGGGAGCTGTTTTTT.

This clone was recorded a few times. CDR3 DNA sequence: TGCGCCAGCAGCCAAGATGGTCAGGGGGATCAGCCCCAGCATTTT. Protein product: CASSQDGQGDQPQHF. The chain links TRBV4-1 to TRBJ1-5; 7 bases are shared with TRBD1. The V gene's germline CDR1 is MGHRA and CDR2 YSYEKL. V was clipped by 0 bases and J by 5 bases; unmatched bases: 4. The CDR3 is made up of 15 amino acids.

The chain carries TRBV18 and TRBJ1-1; TRBD1 is a possible D gene (6 bases). Germline CDR1 KGHSH, CDR2 LQKENI. V gave up 3 bases and J gave up 4 bases, with 9 bases separating them. This CDR3 is 13 amino acids long. The CDR3 DNA sequence: TGTGCCAGCTCACCTCAGGGGACCACTGAAGCTTTCTTT. It is translated as CASSPQGTTEAFF.

This clone was seen many times. The chain combines TRBV2 with TRBJ1-1, with TRBD1 matching over 7 bases. The CDR3 has 15 amino acids. J gave up 0 bases and V 5 bases, and 6 bases lay outside the gene matches. The germline V gene has CDR1 SNHLY and CDR2 FYNNEI. The CDR3 DNA reads TGTGCCAGCAGTCCCTGGACAGGTATGAACACTGAAGCTTTCTTT. Residues: CASSPWTGMNTEAFF.

This clone was seen a handful of times. The rearrangement uses TRBV27 and TRBJ1-6; TRBD1 is a possible D gene (5 bases). The V end lost 3 bases, the J end lost 5 bases, and 14 bases lay between the germline ends. Germline assignment: CDR1 MNHEY and CDR2 SMNVEV (reference sequence). CDR3 length equals 16 residues. In DNA form, the CDR3 reads TGTGCCAGCAGTTTTCTGGCAGGGAGGGATAATTCACCCCTCCACTTT. It translates to CASSFLAGRDNSPLHF.

The V and J genes are TRBV7-7 and TRBJ2-1; 8 bases are shared with TRBD2. The germline V gene has CDR1 SSHAT and CDR2 FNYEAQ (reference sequence). The CDR3 spans 18 residues. Losses at the gene ends were 2 bases for V and 0 bases for J; bases not matched to a gene: 9. The CDR3, as DNA: TGTGCCAGCAGCTTATATGTGGGCGGGGGGAGCTCCTACAATGAGCAGTTCTTC. Residues: CASSLYVGGGSSYNEQFF.

The chain carries TRBV7-6 and TRBJ1-5, with TRBD1 matching over 8 bases. This CDR3 comprises 15 residues. CDR1 and CDR2 (germline): SGHVS, FNYEAQ. Unmatched junction bases numbered 4, after V lost 1 base and J lost 5 bases. The CDR3 DNA reads as TGTGCCAGCAGCTTAGACCCAGGGGGCCATCAGCCCCAGCATTTT. Amino acid sequence: CASSLDPGGHQPQHF.

This clone was found a few times. V is TRBV7-3 and J is TRBJ1-1; D is possibly TRBD1 (5 bases). CDR1 and CDR2 (germline): SGHTA, FQGTGA. CDR3 length equals 14 residues. The V end was cut by 0 bases, the J end by 9 bases, with 14 bases between. The CDR3 DNA is TGTGCCAGCAGCTTAACGGGCGCCCTGGGGCAAGCTTTCTTT. Translation: CASSLTGALGQAFF. Full variable domain (remainder filled in from reference TRBV7-3 and TRBJ1-1): GAGVSQTPSNKVTEKGKYVELRCDPISGHTALYWYRQSLGQGPEFLIYFQGTGAADDSGLPNDRFFAVRPEGSVSTLKIQRTERGDSAVYLCASSLTGALGQAFFGQGTRLTVV.

This clone was counted between two and nine times. The chain has TRBV4-3 and TRBJ1-2, with D tentatively TRBD1 (5 bases). The germline V gene encodes CDR1 LGHNA and CDR2 YSLEER. Trimming stripped 4 bases from V and 5 bases from J, with 14 bases between. The CDR3 consists of 14 residues. Here the CDR3 reads CASSPQTGGYGYTF. The CDR3 nucleotides are TGCGCCAGCAGCCCACAAACGGGGGGTTATGGCTACACCTTC.

The V gene is TRBV5-6, the J gene TRBJ2-2; 8 bases are a match to TRBD1. The CDR3 contains 16 residues. The ends lost 1 base at V and 2 bases at J; junction bases unmatched: 4. Per the germline V gene, CDR1 is SGHDT and CDR2 is YYEEEE. CDR3 loop: CASSLMTGANTGELFF. The CDR3 DNA reads as TGTGCCAGCAGCTTGATGACAGGGGCCAACACCGGGGAGCTGTTTTTT. The complete variable domain, with remaining parts taken from reference TRBV5-6 and TRBJ2-2, reads DAGVTQSPTHLIKTRGQQVTLRCSPKSGHDTVSWYQQALGQGPQFIFQYYEEEERQRGNFPDRFSGHQFPNYSSELNVNALLLGDSALYLCASSLMTGANTGELFFGEGSRLTVL.

In this sample, this clone turned up a few times. The chain employs TRBV5-1 and TRBJ1-5; perhaps TRBD1 as D (5 bases). CDR3 length equals 16 residues. Germline V gene sequence: CDR1 SGHRS, CDR2 YFSETQ. Trimming pared 1 base from V and 1 base from J, leaving 12 bases between. In DNA form, the CDR3 reads TGCGCCAGCAGCTTGTGGGGCAGCGCCAGCAATCAGCCCCAGCATTTT. Its protein product is CASSLWGSASNQPQHF.

The chain links TRBV21-1 to TRBJ1-1; the table's D gene call, TRBD1, was not cross checked with the DNA. TRBV21-1 is designated a pseudogene. The CDR3 extends over 16 amino acids. The CDR3 loop is CASSRGDRASNTEAFF. CDR3 DNA: TGTGCCAGCAGCAGGGGGGACAGGGCCTCGAACACTGAAGCTTTCTTT.

This clone was seen a handful of times. The DNA of the CDR3 is TGCGCCAGCAGCCTAAGCAGGTTTGGACAGCCCCAGCATTTT. Its protein product is CASSLSRFGQPQHF. The J gene is TRBJ1-5, the V gene TRBV4-3; D gene uncertain. CDR1 is LGHNA and CDR2 is YSLEER in the germline V gene. The CDR3 length is 14 residues. V lost 4 bases and J 7 bases, leaving 14 bases between the germline ends.